What follows are 10 T cell receptor beta chains derived from one specimen sequenced in a study of blood T cell repertoires in COVID-19. This table comes from immunoSEQ multiplex PCR, and its TCRdb copy is limited to in-frame clones, with some not included. The table records around 210,000 clones, roughly 85% of them present only once. The specimen sequenced was peripheral blood. The receptors stem from a man in his fifties with COVID-19, enrolled during active disease.

The V call is TRBV9, the J call TRBJ1-2; 10 bases are a match to TRBD1. With 0 bases clipped from V and 2 bases from J, the junction kept 10 bases outside the gene matches. There are 18 residues in the CDR3. Per the germline V gene, CDR1 is SGDLS and CDR2 is YYNGEE. The CDR3 region is CASSVDEKQGQGNYGYTF. The CDR3 coding sequence is TGTGCCAGCAGCGTAGATGAGAAGCAGGGACAGGGGAACTATGGCTACACCTTC.

V usage is TRBV24-1 and J usage is TRBJ1-2, with no clear D. Germline loops: CDR1 KGHDR, CDR2 SFDVKD. The V end lost 9 bases, the J end lost 0 bases, and 10 bases lay between the germline ends. This CDR3 region has 13 residues. CDR3 sequence: CATSPGANYGYTF. For the CDR3, the DNA is TGTGCCACCTCTCCCGGTGCTAACTATGGCTACACCTTC.

The V call is TRBV2, the J call TRBJ1-3; possible D gene TRBD1, 5 bases. CDR1 SNHLY and CDR2 FYNNEI come from the germline V gene. The CDR3 loop spans 12 amino acids. Trimming left V 6 bases short and J 4 bases short, with 7 bases between. CDR3 DNA sequence: TGTGCCAGCAGGGGGCTCGGAAACACCATATATTTT. Its protein is CASRGLGNTIYF.

The chain combines TRBV7-6 with TRBJ1-1; 8 positions agree with TRBD1. The CDR3 contains 15 residues. CDR1 is SGHVS, CDR2 FNYEAQ, per germline. The trim removed 6 bases at V and 5 bases at J, leaving 11 bases unmatched. Here the CDR3 reads CASSRDQGARTEAFF. The CDR3 DNA reads as TGTGCCAGCAGTCGGGATCAGGGGGCGCGGACTGAAGCTTTCTTT.

This rearrangement joins TRBV7-3 to TRBJ2-5; possibly TRBD2 for D (7 bases). Trimming cost V 2 bases and J 4 bases, with 11 bases left between them. The CDR3 sequence is 14 residues long. The germline gives CDR1 SGHTA, CDR2 FQGTGA. The CDR3 sequence: CASSLAGAGETQYF. CDR3 in DNA: TGTGCCAGCAGCTTAGCGGGGGCGGGAGAGACCCAGTACTTC. Filled out from reference TRBV7-3 and TRBJ2-5, the complete variable domain reads GAGVSQTPSNKVTEKGKYVELRCDPISGHTALYWYRQSLGQGPEFLIYFQGTGAADDSGLPNDRFFAVRPEGSVSTLKIQRTERGDSAVYLCASSLAGAGETQYFGPGTRLLVL.

This clone occurred once. CDR3 DNA sequence: TGCGCCAGCAGTAGACAGGGGGACACTGAAGCTTTCTTT. It translates to CASSRQGDTEAFF. The chain is built from TRBV5-1 and TRBJ1-1, with 9 bases identical to TRBD1. The CDR3 contains 13 residues. Looked up from germline, CDR1 is SGHRS and CDR2 is YFSETQ. The trim removed 5 bases at V and 3 bases at J, leaving 2 bases unmatched.

This clone was recorded a few times. The chain is built from TRBV2 and TRBJ1-3; no reliable D call. The germline V gene encodes CDR1 SNHLY and CDR2 FYNNEI. The V gene lost 3 bases and the J gene lost 4 bases, with 4 bases spanning the gap. The CDR3 extends over 12 amino acids. The CDR3 DNA follows: TGTGCCAGCAGTGAGCAGGGAAACACCATATATTTT. It translates to CASSEQGNTIYF.

The chain links TRBV6-5 to TRBJ1-4, with D perhaps TRBD1 (6 bases). The ends were cut back, 10 bases at V and 12 bases at J, with 24 bases in the middle. Germline lookup yields CDR1 MNHEY and CDR2 SVGAGI. The CDR3 runs 14 residues. The CDR3 spells CATNTGSLVVELFF. The CDR3 DNA follows: TGTGCCACCAACACAGGGAGCCTAGTAGTCGAACTGTTTTTT.

The chain recombines TRBV6-6 with TRBJ1-5, with D perhaps matching TRBD1 (5 bases). This CDR3 spans 15 amino acids. V was shortened by 5 bases and J by 0 bases, with 11 bases between the two germline ends. The germline gives CDR1 MNHNY, CDR2 SVGAGI (reference sequence). The CDR3 nucleotides are TGTGCCAGCAGTGGCGGAGGGACTAGCAATCAGCCCCAGCATTTT. Its protein product is CASSGGGTSNQPQHF.

The V call is TRBV10-3, the J call TRBJ2-3, with 14 positions matching TRBD2. After removal of 4 bases from V and 6 bases from J, the junction contained 6 bases not matched to a gene. The CDR3 extends over 16 amino acids. Germline CDR1 ENHRY, CDR2 SYGVKD. The CDR3 DNA is TGTGCCATCAGTGCTGGGACTAGCGGGGGCGAGGATACGCAGTATTTT. The encoded protein is CAISAGTSGGEDTQYF.